This T cell receptor (beta chain) was sequenced during a study of blood T cell repertoires in COVID-19. V dropped 0 bases and J dropped 1 base, with 11 bases sitting between them. The CDR3 contains 15 residues. Germline V gene lookup returns CDR1 SGHRS and CDR2 YFSETQ. Per the study methods: How many nucleated cells were present was estimated from reference gene primer amplification. Profiled with immunoSEQ multiplex PCR; TCRdb holds only in-frame clones, not every one. V, J and clone size are taken as reported in that table, and D and trimming were inferred from the DNA itself. The sample consists of about 61,000 clones, around nine tenths of them appearing once.

This TCR was sampled from a woman aged 80 or older with active COVID-19. This chain uses TRBV5-1 with TRBJ2-7, with D hard to call. Input material: peripheral blood. The CDR3 loop is CASSLVAGPSYEQYF. The CDR3 coding sequence is TGCGCCAGCAGCTTGGTTGCAGGTCCGTCCTACGAGCAGTACTTC.